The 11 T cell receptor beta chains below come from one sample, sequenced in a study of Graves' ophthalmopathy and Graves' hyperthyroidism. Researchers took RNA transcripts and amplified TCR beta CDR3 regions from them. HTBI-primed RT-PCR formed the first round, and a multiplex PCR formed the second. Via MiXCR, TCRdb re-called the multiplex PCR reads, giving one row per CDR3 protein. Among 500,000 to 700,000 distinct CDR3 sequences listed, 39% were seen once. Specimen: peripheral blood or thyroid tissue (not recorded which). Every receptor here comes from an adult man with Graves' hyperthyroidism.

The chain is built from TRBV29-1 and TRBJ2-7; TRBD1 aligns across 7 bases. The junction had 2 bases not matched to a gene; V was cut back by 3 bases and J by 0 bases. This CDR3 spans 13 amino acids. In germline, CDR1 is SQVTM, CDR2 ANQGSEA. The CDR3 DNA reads TGCAGCGTTGATAGACAGGGCTCCTACGAGCAGTACTTC. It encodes CSVDRQGSYEQYF.

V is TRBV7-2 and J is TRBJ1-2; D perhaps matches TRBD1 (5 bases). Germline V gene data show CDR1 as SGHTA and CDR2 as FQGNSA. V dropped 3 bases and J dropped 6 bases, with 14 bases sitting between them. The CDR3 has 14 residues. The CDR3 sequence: CASSLLRGSDGYTF. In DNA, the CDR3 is TGTGCCAGCAGCTTGCTACGGGGGAGCGATGGCTACACCTTC.

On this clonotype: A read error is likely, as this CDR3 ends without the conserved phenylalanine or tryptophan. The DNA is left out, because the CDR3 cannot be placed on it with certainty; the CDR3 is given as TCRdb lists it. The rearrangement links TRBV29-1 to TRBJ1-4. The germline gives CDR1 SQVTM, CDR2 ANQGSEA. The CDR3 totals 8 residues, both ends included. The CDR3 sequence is CSVDRGGV.

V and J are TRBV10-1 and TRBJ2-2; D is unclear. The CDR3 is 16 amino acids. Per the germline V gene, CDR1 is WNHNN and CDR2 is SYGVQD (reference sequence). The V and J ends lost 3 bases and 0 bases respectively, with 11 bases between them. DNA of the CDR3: TGCGCCAGCAGTGACAGGCTGATAGCGAACACCGGGGAGCTGTTTTTT. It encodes CASSDRLIANTGELFF.

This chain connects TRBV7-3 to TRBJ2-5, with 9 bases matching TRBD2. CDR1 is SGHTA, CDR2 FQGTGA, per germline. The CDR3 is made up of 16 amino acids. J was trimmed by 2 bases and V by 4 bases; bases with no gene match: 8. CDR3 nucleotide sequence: TGTGCCAGCAGCTATAGCGGGAGAGCGGGGCAAGAGACCCAGTACTTC. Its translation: CASSYSGRAGQETQYF.

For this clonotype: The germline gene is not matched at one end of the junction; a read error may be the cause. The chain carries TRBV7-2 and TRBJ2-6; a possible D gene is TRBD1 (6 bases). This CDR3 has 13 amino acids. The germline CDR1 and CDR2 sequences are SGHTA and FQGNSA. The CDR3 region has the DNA TGTGCCAGCAGCTTAAACAGGGATCGGACTGAAGCTTTC. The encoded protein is CASSLNRDRTEAF.

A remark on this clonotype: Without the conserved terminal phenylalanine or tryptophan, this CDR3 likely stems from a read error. The CDR3 protein is CASGGTSGDGELFS. For the CDR3, the DNA is TGTGCCAGCGGGGGGACTAGCGGGGATGGGGAGCTGTTTTCT. The V and J genes are TRBV12-3 or TRBV12-4 and TRBJ2-2; TRBD2 matches at 13 bases. Trimming removed 8 bases from V and 8 bases from J; junction bases left unmatched: 5. The CDR3 has 14 amino acids.

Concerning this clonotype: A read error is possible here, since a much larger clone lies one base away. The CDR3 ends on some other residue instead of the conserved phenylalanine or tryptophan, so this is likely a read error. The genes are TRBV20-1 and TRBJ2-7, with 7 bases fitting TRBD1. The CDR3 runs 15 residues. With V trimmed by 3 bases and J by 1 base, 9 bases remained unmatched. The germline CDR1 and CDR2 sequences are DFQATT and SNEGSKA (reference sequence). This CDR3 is CSASSGTEISYEQYL. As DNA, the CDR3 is TGCAGTGCTAGCTCCGGGACAGAGATTTCCTACGAGCAGTACCTC.

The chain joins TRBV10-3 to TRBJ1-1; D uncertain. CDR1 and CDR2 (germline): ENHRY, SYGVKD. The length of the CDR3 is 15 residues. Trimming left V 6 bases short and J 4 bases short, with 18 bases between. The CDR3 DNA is TGTGCCATCAGCCTTTACGACCCCACGGGCACTGAAGCTTTCTTT. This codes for CAISLYDPTGTEAFF.

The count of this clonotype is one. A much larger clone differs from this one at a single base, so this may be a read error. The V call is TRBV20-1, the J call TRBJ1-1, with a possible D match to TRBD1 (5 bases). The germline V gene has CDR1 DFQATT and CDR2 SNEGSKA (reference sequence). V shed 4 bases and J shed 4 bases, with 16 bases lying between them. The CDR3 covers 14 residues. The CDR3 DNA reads TGCAGTGCTACCCCAGGTGGGGGGGGCACTGAAGCTTTCTTT. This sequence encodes CSATPGGGGTEAFF.

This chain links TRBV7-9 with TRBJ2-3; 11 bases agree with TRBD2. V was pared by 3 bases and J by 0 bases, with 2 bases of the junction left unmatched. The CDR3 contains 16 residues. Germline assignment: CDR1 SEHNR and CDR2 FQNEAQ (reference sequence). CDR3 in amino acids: CASSLGLAASTDTQYF. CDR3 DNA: TGTGCCAGCAGCTTGGGACTAGCGGCCAGCACAGATACGCAGTATTTT.